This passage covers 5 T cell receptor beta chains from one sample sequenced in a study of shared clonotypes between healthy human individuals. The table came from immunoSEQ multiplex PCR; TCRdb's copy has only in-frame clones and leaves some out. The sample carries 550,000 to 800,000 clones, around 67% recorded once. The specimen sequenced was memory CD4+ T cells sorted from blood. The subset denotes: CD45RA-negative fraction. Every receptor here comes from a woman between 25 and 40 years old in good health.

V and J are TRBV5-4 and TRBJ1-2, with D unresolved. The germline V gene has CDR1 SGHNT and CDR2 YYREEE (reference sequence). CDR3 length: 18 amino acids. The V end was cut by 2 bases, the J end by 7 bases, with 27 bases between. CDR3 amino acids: CASSFTPDGRASPGGYTF. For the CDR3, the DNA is TGTGCCAGCAGCTTCACCCCGGACGGCCGTGCCTCTCCTGGTGGCTACACCTTC.

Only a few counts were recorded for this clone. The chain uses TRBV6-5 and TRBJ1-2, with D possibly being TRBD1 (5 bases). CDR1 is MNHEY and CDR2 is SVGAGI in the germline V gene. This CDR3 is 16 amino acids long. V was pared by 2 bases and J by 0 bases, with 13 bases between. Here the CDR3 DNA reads TGTGCCAGCAGTTACAGGGGATCCGGAACTAACTATGGCTACACCTTC. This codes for CASSYRGSGTNYGYTF.

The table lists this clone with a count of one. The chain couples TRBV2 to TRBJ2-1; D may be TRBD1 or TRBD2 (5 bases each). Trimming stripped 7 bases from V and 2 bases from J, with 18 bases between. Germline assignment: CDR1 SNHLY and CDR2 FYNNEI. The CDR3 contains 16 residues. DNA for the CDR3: TGTGCCAGCATCGGGACCCCTGCCCCGACCTACAATGAGCAGTTCTTC. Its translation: CASIGTPAPTYNEQFF.

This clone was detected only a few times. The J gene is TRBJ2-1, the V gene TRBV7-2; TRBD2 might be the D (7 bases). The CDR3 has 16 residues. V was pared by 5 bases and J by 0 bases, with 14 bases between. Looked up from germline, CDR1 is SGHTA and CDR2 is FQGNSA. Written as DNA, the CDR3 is TGTGCCAGCAGCCCCCAAGGGGGGGTCTCCTACAATGAGCAGTTCTTC. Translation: CASSPQGGVSYNEQFF.

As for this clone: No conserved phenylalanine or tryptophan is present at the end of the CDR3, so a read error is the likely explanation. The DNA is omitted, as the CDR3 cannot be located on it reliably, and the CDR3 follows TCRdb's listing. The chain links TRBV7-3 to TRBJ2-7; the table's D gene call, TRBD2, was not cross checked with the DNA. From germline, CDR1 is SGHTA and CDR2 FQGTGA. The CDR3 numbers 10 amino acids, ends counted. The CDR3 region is CASSFYSRAA.